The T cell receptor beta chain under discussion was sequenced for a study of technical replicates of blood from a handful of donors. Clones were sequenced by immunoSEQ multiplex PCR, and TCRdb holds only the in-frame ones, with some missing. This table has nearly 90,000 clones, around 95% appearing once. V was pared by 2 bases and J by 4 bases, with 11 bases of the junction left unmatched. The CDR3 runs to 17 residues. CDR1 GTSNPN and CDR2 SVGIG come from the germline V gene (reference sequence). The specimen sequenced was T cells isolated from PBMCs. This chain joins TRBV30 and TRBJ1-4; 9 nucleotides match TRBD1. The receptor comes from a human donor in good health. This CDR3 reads CAWSMGNRGPFNEKLFF. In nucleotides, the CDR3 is TGTGCCTGGAGTATGGGGAACAGGGGGCCCTTTAATGAAAAACTGTTTTTT.